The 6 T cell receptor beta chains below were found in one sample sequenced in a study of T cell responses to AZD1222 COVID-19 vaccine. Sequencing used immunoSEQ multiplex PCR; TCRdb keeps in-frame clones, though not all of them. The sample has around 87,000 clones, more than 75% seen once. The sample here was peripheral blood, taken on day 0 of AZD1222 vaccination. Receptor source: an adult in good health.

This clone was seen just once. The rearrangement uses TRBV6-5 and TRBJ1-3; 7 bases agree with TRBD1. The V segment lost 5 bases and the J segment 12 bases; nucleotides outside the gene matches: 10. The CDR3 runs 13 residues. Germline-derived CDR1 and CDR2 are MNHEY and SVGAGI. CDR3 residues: CASSPRQGEGIYF. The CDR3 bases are TGTGCCAGCAGTCCCCGCCAGGGGGAAGGCATATATTTT.

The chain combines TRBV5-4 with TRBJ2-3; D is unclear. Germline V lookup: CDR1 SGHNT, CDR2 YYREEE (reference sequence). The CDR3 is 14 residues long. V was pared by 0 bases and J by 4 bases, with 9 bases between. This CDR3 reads CASSLGVQADTQYF. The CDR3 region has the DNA TGTGCCAGCAGCTTGGGAGTGCAGGCAGATACGCAGTATTTT.

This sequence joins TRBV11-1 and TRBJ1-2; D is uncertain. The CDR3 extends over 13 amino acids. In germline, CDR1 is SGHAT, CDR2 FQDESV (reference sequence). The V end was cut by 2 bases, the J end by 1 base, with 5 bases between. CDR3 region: CASSLHSNYGYTF. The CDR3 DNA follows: TGTGCCAGCAGCTTACACAGTAACTATGGCTACACCTTC.

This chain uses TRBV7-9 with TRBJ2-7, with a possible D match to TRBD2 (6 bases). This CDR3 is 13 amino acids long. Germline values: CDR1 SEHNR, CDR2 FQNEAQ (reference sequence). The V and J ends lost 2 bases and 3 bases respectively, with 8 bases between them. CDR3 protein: CASSLRGGYEQYF. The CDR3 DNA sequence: TGTGCCAGCAGCTTACGGGGAGGCTACGAGCAGTACTTC.

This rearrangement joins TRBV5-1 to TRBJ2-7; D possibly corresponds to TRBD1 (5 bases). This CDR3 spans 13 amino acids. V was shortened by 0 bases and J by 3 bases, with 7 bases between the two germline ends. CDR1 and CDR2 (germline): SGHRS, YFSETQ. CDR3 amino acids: CASSLGQNYEQYF. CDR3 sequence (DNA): TGCGCCAGCAGCTTGGGACAGAACTACGAGCAGTACTTC.

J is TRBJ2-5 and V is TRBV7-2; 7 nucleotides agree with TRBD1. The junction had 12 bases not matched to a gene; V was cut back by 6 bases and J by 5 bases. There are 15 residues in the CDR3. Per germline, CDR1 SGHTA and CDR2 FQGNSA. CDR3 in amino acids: CASSQDRVTSETQYF. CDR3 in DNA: TGTGCCAGCAGTCAAGACAGGGTTACGTCGGAGACCCAGTACTTC.